This is a list of T cell receptor beta chains from one sample in a study of CD8+CD57+ T cells in acquired aplastic anemia. From the reads, TCRdb called clonotypes with MiXCR, one entry per CDR3 protein. The sample has a few hundred thousand distinct CDR3 sequences, about 56% seen once; the top ten hold around 8%. Source material: sorted CD4+, CD8+, or CD8+CD57+ T cells (not recorded which) from PBMCs. These receptors were obtained from a human donor with severe aplastic anemia or a healthy control (not recorded which). CDR3s include the opening cysteine and the closing phenylalanine or tryptophan. Fields, in order: D gene, J gene, V gene, clone size, CDR3 DNA, CDR3 protein. The D gene is left open where the match is weak. Not all rows give a size; the values are once, few, many and, for expanded clones, a class.

TRBD1,TRBJ1-4,TRBV9,many,TGTGCCAGCAGCTCGAGGACAGGCCTTGGCCCTGAAAAACTGTTTTTT,CASSSRTGLGPEKLFF
TRBD2,TRBJ2-1,TRBV5-6,-,TGTGCCAGCAGCAAGACTAGCGGGAGGCACTACAATGAGCAGTTCTTC,CASSKTSGRHYNEQFF
TRBD1,TRBJ2-1,TRBV7-4,-,TGTGCCAGCAGCTCCCGGGACAGAGGAGAGGTTGAGCAGTTCTTC,CASSSRDRGEVEQFF
-,TRBJ1-6,TRBV5-1,-,TGTGCCAGCAGCTTAGCGGTCGAGACTAATTCACCCCTCCACTTT,CASSLAVETNSPLHF
-,TRBJ2-7,TRBV20-1,-,TGCAGTGCTAGGCGGGTCTACGAGCAGTACTTC,CSARRVYEQYF
TRBD1,TRBJ2-5,TRBV20-1,few,TGCAGTGCTAGGGGACAGGGGGGCCAAGAGACCCAGTACTTC,CSARGQGGQETQYF
-,TRBJ2-5,TRBV10-2,-,TGCGCCAGCACCTGGGACTCCCAAGAGACCCAGTACTTC,CASTWDSQETQYF
-,TRBJ1-5,TRBV5-5,many,TGTGCCAGCAGCTTGCAGGGAGATCAGCCCCAGCATTTT,CASSLQGDQPQHF
-,TRBJ2-5,TRBV20-1,few,TGCAGTGCTCTGAACGAGGGAGAGACCCAGTACTTC,CSALNEGETQYF
-,TRBJ2-5,TRBV7-9,once,TGTGCCAGCAGCTTAAAGGAAGAGACCCAGTACTTC,CASSLKEETQYF
-,TRBJ2-1,TRBV29-1,-,TGCAGCGTTGAGGTACACTACCGCTACAATGAGCAGTTCTTC,CSVEVHYRYNEQFF
-,TRBJ1-6,TRBV10-3,-,TGTGCCATCAGTGGAAGGGGAAATTCACCCCTCCACTTT,CAISGRGNSPLHF
-,TRBJ1-2,TRBV4-1,-,TGTGCCAGCAGCTTAGCTTCAGGAGAACAGGCCAACTTC,CASSLASGEQANF
-,TRBJ1-1,TRBV7-8,many,TGTGCCAGCAGGCTGACTCAGGGTTTAGGCACTGAAGCTTTCTTT,CASRLTQGLGTEAFF
-,TRBJ1-3,TRBV4-2,many,TGTGCCAGCAGCGGGCAGGGGAGGGCTGGAAACACCATATATTTT,CASSGQGRAGNTIYF
TRBD1,TRBJ2-1,TRBV10-3,-,TGTGCCACCGGGACAGGGGCCTACAATGAGCAGTTCTTC,CATGTGAYNEQFF
-,TRBJ2-5,TRBV20-1,-,TGCAGTGCTCGAGGCGGCTCTCCGGGAGAGACCCAGTACTTC,CSARGGSPGETQYF
TRBD1,TRBJ2-1,TRBV11-1,-,TGTGCCAGCAGCTTCGAGAAACAGGGGAAGCAGTTCTTC,CASSFEKQGKQFF
-,TRBJ2-7,TRBV12-3/TRBV12-4,-,TGTGCCAGCAGTCCTGCGGGACAGATCTACGAGCAGTACTTC,CASSPAGQIYEQYF
-,TRBJ1-6,TRBV7-2,-,TGTGCCAGCAGCTTAGTGGCAGGTGGAAATTCACCCCTCCACTTT,CASSLVAGGNSPLHF
TRBD1,TRBJ2-7,TRBV5-1,many,TGCGCCAGCAGCTTGTGGGGACAGGGAGGGGCGCAGTACTTC,CASSLWGQGGAQYF
-,TRBJ2-5,TRBV6-5,once,TGTGCCAGCAGTTACTCTGTGCAGGGGTTAGGGGAGACCCAGTACTTC,CASSYSVQGLGETQYF
TRBD2,TRBJ2-1,TRBV6-6,many,TGTGCCAGCAGTTTCTCCATAAGCGGGGCCCAGGTAAATGAGCAGTTCTTC,CASSFSISGAQVNEQFF
-,TRBJ2-3,TRBV20-1,-,TGCAGTGCTAGAGGGGGTGGGAATAACAATCAGCCCCAGTATTTT,CSARGGGNNNQPQYF
TRBD1,TRBJ1-4,TRBV29-1,once,TGCAGCGTTCAGGCCGGGACAGAGAATGAAAAACTGTTTTTT,CSVQAGTENEKLFF
TRBD1,TRBJ1-3,TRBV20-1,-,TGCAGTGCTAGAGATTGGAGCTTGGGACAGGGAGGATCTGGAAACACCATATATTTT,CSARDWSLGQGGSGNTIYF
TRBD2,TRBJ2-5,TRBV7-3,-,TGTGCCAGCAGCTTATCGGGACTAGCGGGGGAAGGAGAGACCCAGTACTTC,CASSLSGLAGEGETQYF
TRBD1,TRBJ1-1,TRBV7-9,few,TGTGCCAGCAGCCACTCGACAGGGATCGACACTGAAGCTTTCTTT,CASSHSTGIDTEAFF
TRBD1,TRBJ2-5,TRBV7-8,-,TGTGCCAGCAGCCAAGGGGGGACAGGGGGACAAGAGACCCAGTACTTC,CASSQGGTGGQETQYF
TRBD2,TRBJ2-7,TRBV20-1,many,TGCAGTGCTAGAGATGGACTAGCGGGGGGCATTAGCTCCTACGAGCAGTACTTC,CSARDGLAGGISSYEQYF
-,TRBJ1-2,TRBV6-5,-,TGTGCCAGCAGTCTTCAGGGGACGGGCGGTGGCTACACCTTC,CASSLQGTGGGYTF
TRBD1,TRBJ2-3,TRBV2,many,TGTGCCAGCAGCTTCGACAGGGTGGCAGATACGCAGTATTTT,CASSFDRVADTQYF
TRBD2,TRBJ2-3,TRBV2,-,TGTGCCAGCACGCACGGGACTAGCGGGAAGACAGATACGCAGTATTTT,CASTHGTSGKTDTQYF
-,TRBJ1-3,TRBV9,-,TGTGCCAGCAGCCCATCCCTGTTATCTGGAAACACCATATATTTT,CASSPSLLSGNTIYF
TRBD1,TRBJ1-1,TRBV7-9,-,TGTGCCAGCAGCACCTCGGGACAGGGGCTGAACACTGAAGCTTTCTTT,CASSTSGQGLNTEAFF
-,TRBJ2-7,TRBV7-9,few,TGTGCCAGCAGCTGGAGAGGACATCCGAAGGTCGAGCAGTACTTC,CASSWRGHPKVEQYF
TRBD1,TRBJ1-1,TRBV18,-,TGTGCCAGCTCACAAGGGACAGGGGGAGGAGATGAAGCTTTCTTT,CASSQGTGGGDEAFF
-,TRBJ2-7,TRBV7-2,-,TGTGCCAGCAGCTTCATTGGCTACGAGCAGTACTTC,CASSFIGYEQYF
-,TRBJ1-2,TRBV10-3,once,TGTGCCATCAGTGAGTCGGTGGAGGGAGTTTATGGCTACACCTTC,CAISESVEGVYGYTF
-,TRBJ2-3,TRBV7-9,-,TGTGCCAGCAGCGACCATACCCGGGCCCCTACAGATACGCAGTATTTT,CASSDHTRAPTDTQYF
TRBD1,TRBJ2-7,TRBV14,-,TGTGCCAGCAGCCCCGGGACAGGCTACTCCTACGAGCAGTACTTC,CASSPGTGYSYEQYF
TRBD2,TRBJ2-6,TRBV27,-,TGTGCCAGCACCAAATGGGGGACTAGCGGGGGCACTGGGGCCAACGTCCTGACTTTC,CASTKWGTSGGTGANVLTF
-,TRBJ1-2,TRBV10-2,-,TGCGCCAGCAGTCGGCAGGCCCCCTCTAACTATGGCTACACCTTC,CASSRQAPSNYGYTF
-,TRBJ2-5,TRBV19,-,TGTGCCAGGCCTCAAGAGACCCAGTACTTC,CARPQETQYF
TRBD2,TRBJ2-1,TRBV19,-,TGTGCCAGTAAGCTAGCGGGAAGGACGTACAATGAGCAGTTCTTC,CASKLAGRTYNEQFF
TRBD1,TRBJ1-1,TRBV6-5,many,TGTGCCAGCACGAGGGACAGTGTCATGAACACTGAAGCTTTCTTT,CASTRDSVMNTEAFF
-,TRBJ2-1,TRBV7-3,few,TGTGCCAGCAGCTATACAGGGTGGGATGAGCAGTTCTTC,CASSYTGWDEQFF
-,TRBJ1-1,TRBV5-6,many,TGTGCCAGCAGCTTGGTAGGGGGTAACACTGAAGCTTTCTTT,CASSLVGGNTEAFF